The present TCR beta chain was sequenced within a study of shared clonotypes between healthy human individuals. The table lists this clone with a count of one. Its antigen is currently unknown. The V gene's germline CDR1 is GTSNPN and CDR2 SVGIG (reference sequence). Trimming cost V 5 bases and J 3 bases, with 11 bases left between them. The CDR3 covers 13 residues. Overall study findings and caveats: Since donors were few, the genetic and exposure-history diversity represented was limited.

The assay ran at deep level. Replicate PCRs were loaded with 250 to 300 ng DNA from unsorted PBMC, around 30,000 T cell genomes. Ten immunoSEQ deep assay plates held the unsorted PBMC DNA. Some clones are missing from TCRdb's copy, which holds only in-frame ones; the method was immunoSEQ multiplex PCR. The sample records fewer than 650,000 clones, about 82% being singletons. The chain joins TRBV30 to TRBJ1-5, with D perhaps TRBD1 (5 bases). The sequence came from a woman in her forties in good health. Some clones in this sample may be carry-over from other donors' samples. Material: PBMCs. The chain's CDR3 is CAWAPGPNQPQHF. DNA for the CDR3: TGTGCCTGGGCCCCGGGACCCAATCAGCCCCAGCATTTT.